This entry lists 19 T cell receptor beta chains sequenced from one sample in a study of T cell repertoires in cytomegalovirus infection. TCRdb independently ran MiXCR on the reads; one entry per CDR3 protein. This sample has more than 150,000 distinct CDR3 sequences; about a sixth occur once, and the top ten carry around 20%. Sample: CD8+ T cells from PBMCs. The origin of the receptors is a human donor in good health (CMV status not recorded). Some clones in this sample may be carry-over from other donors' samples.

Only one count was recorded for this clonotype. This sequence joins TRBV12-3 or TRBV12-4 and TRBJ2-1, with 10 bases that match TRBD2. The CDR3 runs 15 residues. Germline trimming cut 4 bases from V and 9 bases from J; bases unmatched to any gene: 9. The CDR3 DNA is TGTGCCAGCAGTTCTAGCGGGAGCTCAGGGGGTGAGCAGTTCTTC. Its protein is CASSSSGSSGGEQFF.

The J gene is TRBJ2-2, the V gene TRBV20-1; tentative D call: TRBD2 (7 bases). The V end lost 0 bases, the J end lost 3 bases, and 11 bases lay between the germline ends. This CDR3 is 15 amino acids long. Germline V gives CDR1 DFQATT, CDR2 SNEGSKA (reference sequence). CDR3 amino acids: CSARDWEGDTGELFF. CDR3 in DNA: TGCAGTGCTAGAGATTGGGAGGGGGACACCGGGGAGCTGTTTTTT.

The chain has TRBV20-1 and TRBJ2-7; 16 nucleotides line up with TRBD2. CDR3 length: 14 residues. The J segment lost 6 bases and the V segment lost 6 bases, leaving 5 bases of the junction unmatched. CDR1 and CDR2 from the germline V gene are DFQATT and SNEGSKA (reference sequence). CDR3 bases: TGCAGTGCACCCGGGACTAGCGGGGGGGGCGAGCAGTACTTC. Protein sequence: CSAPGTSGGGEQYF.

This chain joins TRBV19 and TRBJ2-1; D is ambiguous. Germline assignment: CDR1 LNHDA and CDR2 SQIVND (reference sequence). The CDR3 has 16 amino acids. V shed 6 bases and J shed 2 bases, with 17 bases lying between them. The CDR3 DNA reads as TGTGCCAGTAGCCAAACTTCAGTCCCTCCCTACAATGAGCAGTTCTTC. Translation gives CASSQTSVPPYNEQFF. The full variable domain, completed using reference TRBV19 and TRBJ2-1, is DGGITQSPKYLFRKEGQNVTLSCEQNLNHDAMYWYRQDPGQGLRLIYYSQIVNDFQKGDIAEGYSVSREKKESFPLTVTSAQKNPTAFYLCASSQTSVPPYNEQFFGPGTRLTVL.

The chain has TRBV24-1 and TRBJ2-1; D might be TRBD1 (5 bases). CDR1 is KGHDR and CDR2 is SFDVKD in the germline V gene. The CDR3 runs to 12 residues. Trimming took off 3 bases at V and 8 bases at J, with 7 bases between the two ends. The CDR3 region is CATSDTGDEQFF. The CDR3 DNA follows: TGTGCCACCAGTGATACAGGCGATGAGCAGTTCTTC.

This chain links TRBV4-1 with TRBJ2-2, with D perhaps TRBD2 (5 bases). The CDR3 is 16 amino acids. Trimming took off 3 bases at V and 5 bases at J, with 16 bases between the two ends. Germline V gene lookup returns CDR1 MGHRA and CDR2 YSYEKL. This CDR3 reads CASSHVSTRGTGELFF. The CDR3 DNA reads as TGCGCCAGCAGCCACGTTTCGACACGCGGGACCGGGGAGCTGTTTTTT.

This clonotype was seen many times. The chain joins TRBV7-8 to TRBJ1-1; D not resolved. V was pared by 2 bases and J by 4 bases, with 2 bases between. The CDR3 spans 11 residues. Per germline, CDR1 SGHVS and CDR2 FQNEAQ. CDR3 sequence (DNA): TGTGCCAGCAGCTTAATCACTGAAGCTTTCTTT. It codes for CASSLITEAFF.

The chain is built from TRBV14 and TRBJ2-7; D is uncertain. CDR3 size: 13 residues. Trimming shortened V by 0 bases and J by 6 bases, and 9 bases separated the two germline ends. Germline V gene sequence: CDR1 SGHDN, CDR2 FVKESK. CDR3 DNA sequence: TGTGCCAGCAGCCAAGAACAGTCGAGCGAGCAGTACTTC. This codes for CASSQEQSSEQYF.

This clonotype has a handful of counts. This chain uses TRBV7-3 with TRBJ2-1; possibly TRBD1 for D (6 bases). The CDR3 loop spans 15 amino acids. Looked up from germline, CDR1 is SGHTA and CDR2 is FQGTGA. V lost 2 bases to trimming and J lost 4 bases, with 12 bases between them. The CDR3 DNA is TGTGCCAGCAGCTTAGGACAGCACCAGTACAATGAGCAGTTCTTC. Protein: CASSLGQHQYNEQFF. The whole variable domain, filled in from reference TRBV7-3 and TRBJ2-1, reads GAGVSQTPSNKVTEKGKYVELRCDPISGHTALYWYRQSLGQGPEFLIYFQGTGAADDSGLPNDRFFAVRPEGSVSTLKIQRTERGDSAVYLCASSLGQHQYNEQFFGPGTRLTVL.

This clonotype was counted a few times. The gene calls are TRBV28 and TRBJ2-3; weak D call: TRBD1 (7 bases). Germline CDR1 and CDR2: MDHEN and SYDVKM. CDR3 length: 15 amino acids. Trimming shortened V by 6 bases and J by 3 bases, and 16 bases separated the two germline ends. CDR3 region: CASSGRGDRTDTQYF. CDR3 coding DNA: TGTGCCAGCAGCGGCAGGGGGGACCGTACAGATACGCAGTATTTT.

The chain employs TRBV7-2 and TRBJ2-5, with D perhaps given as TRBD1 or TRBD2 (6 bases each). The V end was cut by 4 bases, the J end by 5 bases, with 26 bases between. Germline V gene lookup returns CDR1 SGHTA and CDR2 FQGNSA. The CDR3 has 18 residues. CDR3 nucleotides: TGTGCCAGCAGCTCCCGGGGGCGGGGCCAGGGACTTTGGGAGACCCAGTACTTC. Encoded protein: CASSSRGRGQGLWETQYF.

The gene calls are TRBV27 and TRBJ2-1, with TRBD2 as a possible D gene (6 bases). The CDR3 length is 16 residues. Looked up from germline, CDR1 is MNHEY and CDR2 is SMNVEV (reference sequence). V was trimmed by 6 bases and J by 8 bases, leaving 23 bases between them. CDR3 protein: CASSLPVGGPGDEQFF. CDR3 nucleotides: TGTGCCAGCAGCCTCCCCGTCGGAGGGCCGGGAGATGAGCAGTTCTTC.

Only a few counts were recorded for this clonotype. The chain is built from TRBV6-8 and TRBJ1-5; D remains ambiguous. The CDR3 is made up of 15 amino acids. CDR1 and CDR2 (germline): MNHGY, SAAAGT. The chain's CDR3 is CPLPAYPVSNQPQHF. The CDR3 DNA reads TGTCCCCTGCCAGCATACCCCGTAAGCAATCAGCCCCAGCATTTT.

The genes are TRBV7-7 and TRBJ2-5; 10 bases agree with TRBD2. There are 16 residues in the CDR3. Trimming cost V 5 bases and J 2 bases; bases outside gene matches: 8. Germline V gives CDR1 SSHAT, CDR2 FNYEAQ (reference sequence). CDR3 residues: CASSQEVAGGQETQYF. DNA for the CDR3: TGTGCCAGCAGCCAAGAGGTAGCGGGGGGACAAGAGACCCAGTACTTC.

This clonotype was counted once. CDR3 sequence reads: CASSPGPYLNEQFF. In DNA form, the CDR3 reads TGTGCCAGCAGTCCGGGACCCTACTTAAATGAGCAGTTCTTC. The V gene is TRBV6-2 or TRBV6-3, the J gene TRBJ2-1; D possibly matches TRBD1 or TRBD2 (5 bases each). Between the trimmed V and J ends, which lost 5 bases and 7 bases, there was a span of 15 bases. The CDR3 length is 14 residues. Per germline, CDR1 MNHEY and CDR2 SVGEGT.

The CDR3 coding sequence is TGCAGTGCTAGCATCCGAGCGGGAGGAGCCAACGAGCAGTACTTC. Amino acids: CSASIRAGGANEQYF. The J gene is TRBJ2-7, the V gene TRBV20-1, with 9 bases fitting TRBD2. The V gene end was trimmed by 3 bases and the J gene end by 5 bases; junction bases not matched to a gene: 11. Germline V gene sequence: CDR1 DFQATT, CDR2 SNEGSKA (reference sequence). The CDR3 extends over 15 amino acids.

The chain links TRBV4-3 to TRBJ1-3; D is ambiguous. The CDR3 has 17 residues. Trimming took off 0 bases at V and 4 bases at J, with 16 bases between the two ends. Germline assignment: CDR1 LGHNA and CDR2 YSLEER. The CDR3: CASSQEVSSSVGNTIYF. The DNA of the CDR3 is TGCGCCAGCAGCCAAGAAGTCAGTTCCTCAGTGGGAAACACCATATATTTT.

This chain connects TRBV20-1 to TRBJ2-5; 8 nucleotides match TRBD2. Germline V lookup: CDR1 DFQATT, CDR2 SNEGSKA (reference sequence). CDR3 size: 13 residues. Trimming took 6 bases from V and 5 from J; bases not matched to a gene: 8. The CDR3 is CSATSGTRETQYF. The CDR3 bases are TGCAGTGCGACGTCCGGGACTAGGGAGACCCAGTACTTC.

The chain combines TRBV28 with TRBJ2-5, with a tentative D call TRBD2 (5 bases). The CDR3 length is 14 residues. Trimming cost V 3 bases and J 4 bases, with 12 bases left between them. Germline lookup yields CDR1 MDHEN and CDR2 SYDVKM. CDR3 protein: CASSLPGFIETQYF. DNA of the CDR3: TGTGCCAGCAGTTTGCCGGGGTTTATAGAGACCCAGTACTTC. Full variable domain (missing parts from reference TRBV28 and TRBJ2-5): DVKVTQSSRYLVKRTGEKVFLECVQDMDHENMFWYRQDPGLGLRLIYFSYDVKMKEKGDIPEGYSVSREKKERFSLILESASTNQTSMYLCASSLPGFIETQYFGPGTRLLVL.